This entry lists 29 T cell receptor beta chains sequenced from one sample in a study of naive and memory T cell subsets. The beta constant-region primer was an equimolar mix of two oligonucleotides covering TRBC1 and TRBC2. TCRdb passed the UMI-ligation and nested PCR reads through MiXCR, listing each CDR3 protein once. The repertoire consists of some 83,000 distinct CDR3 sequences, with less than 15% occurring once and the leading ten covering 0.75% to 1%. The sequenced sample consisted of central memory CD4+ T cells from blood. The receptors derive from a human donor in good health.

J is TRBJ2-5 and V is TRBV7-9; 7 bases agree with TRBD1. With V trimmed by 4 bases and J by 3 bases, 8 bases remained unmatched. The CDR3 is made up of 15 amino acids. CDR1 is SEHNR and CDR2 is FQNEAQ in the germline V gene (reference sequence). CDR3 nucleotide sequence: TGTGCCAGCAGCTCACCGGGACAGAGAAAAGAGACCCAGTACTTC. Translating it yields CASSSPGQRKETQYF.

This clonotype was detected ten times or more. The chain links TRBV19 to TRBJ2-7; no definite D call. The CDR3 spans 15 residues. The V and J ends lost 3 bases and 3 bases respectively, with 15 bases between them. Germline V CDR1 and CDR2: LNHDA, SQIVND (reference sequence). The CDR3: CASSISAVALYEQYF. In DNA form, the CDR3 reads TGTGCCAGTAGTATTTCTGCGGTGGCTCTCTACGAGCAGTACTTC.

The chain couples TRBV7-2 to TRBJ2-3, with 14 bases matching TRBD2. Germline loops: CDR1 SGHTA, CDR2 FQGNSA. The CDR3 is made up of 16 amino acids. The V segment lost 1 base and the J segment 6 bases; nucleotides outside the gene matches: 3. The CDR3 nucleotides read TGTGCCAGCAGCTTAGGGGGACTAGCGGGAGCGGATACGCAGTATTTT. Protein sequence: CASSLGGLAGADTQYF.

This clonotype was observed at least ten times. The genes are TRBV6-5 and TRBJ2-3, with TRBD2 identical over 7 bases. With 8 bases clipped from V and 8 bases from J, the junction kept 7 bases outside the gene matches. This CDR3 comprises 12 residues. Germline-derived CDR1 and CDR2 are MNHEY and SVGAGI. The CDR3: CASGQTGGTQYF. The CDR3 DNA reads as TGTGCCAGCGGCCAGACGGGGGGTACGCAGTATTTT.

This clonotype appeared a few times. Here the CDR3 DNA reads TGCAGTGCTAGACGGACAGGGGCCAACGTCCTGACTTTC. As protein: CSARRTGANVLTF. The chain is built from TRBV20-1 and TRBJ2-6; perhaps TRBD1 as D (5 bases). This CDR3 has 13 amino acids. Germline CDR1 and CDR2: DFQATT and SNEGSKA (reference sequence). The V end was cut by 2 bases, the J end by 4 bases, with 6 bases between.

The CDR3, as DNA: TGTGCCAGCTCACCAGGGACAGGTAAAAGTCAGCCCCAGCATTTT. This encodes CASSPGTGKSQPQHF. This chain links TRBV18 with TRBJ1-5; 8 nucleotides align to TRBD1. J was trimmed by 6 bases and V by 2 bases; bases with no gene match: 6. This CDR3 contains 15 residues. Germline V CDR1 and CDR2: KGHSH, LQKENI.

This chain links TRBV18 with TRBJ2-4; D ambiguous. Between the trimmed V and J ends, which lost 6 bases and 9 bases, there was a span of 15 bases. Germline V gene lookup returns CDR1 KGHSH and CDR2 LQKENI. The CDR3 spans 13 residues. CDR3: CASSTDYGGIQYF. The CDR3 DNA is TGTGCCAGCTCCACAGATTATGGTGGCATTCAGTACTTC.

The CDR3 DNA reads as TGTGCCAGCACTGACAGGTTCTCCCCCGATGAAAAACTGTTTTTT. This sequence encodes CASTDRFSPDEKLFF. The rearrangement joins TRBV25-1 to TRBJ1-4, with D perhaps TRBD1 (6 bases). CDR3 length equals 15 residues. Germline V gives CDR1 MGHDK, CDR2 SYGVNS. V was shortened by 7 bases and J by 6 bases, with 18 bases between the two germline ends.

This clonotype was seen a handful of times. CDR3 amino acids: CASSLLTGAATNEKLFF. DNA for the CDR3: TGTGCCAGCAGCTTGCTCACAGGGGCTGCAACTAATGAAAAACTGTTTTTT. The V and J genes are TRBV5-6 and TRBJ1-4; 7 bases match TRBD1. After removal of 1 base from V and 0 bases from J, the junction contained 6 bases not matched to a gene. The CDR3 extends over 17 amino acids. CDR1 and CDR2 (germline): SGHDT, YYEEEE. Using reference TRBV5-6 and TRBJ1-4 for the parts outside the CDR3, the full variable domain is DAGVTQSPTHLIKTRGQQVTLRCSPKSGHDTVSWYQQALGQGPQFIFQYYEEEERQRGNFPDRFSGHQFPNYSSELNVNALLLGDSALYLCASSLLTGAATNEKLFFGSGTQLSVL.

Only a few counts were recorded for this clonotype. The chain carries TRBV28 and TRBJ2-2; D not resolved. The CDR3 length is 12 residues. Germline V gives CDR1 MDHEN, CDR2 SYDVKM. Trimming removed 5 bases from V and 7 bases from J, with 8 bases in between. CDR3 region: CASSGKGGELFF. The DNA of the CDR3 is TGTGCCAGCAGTGGGAAAGGCGGGGAGCTGTTTTTT.

This clonotype has a count of ten or more. V usage is TRBV10-3 and J usage is TRBJ2-7; unclear D gene. V lost 0 bases and J 3 bases, leaving 12 bases between the germline ends. The CDR3 runs to 15 residues. Germline V gene data show CDR1 as ENHRY and CDR2 as SYGVKD. CDR3 sequence reads: CAISESISTLYEQYF. The CDR3 DNA reads as TGTGCCATCAGTGAGTCGATAAGTACCCTCTACGAGCAGTACTTC.

This chain joins TRBV7-2 and TRBJ1-5, with TRBD1 identical over 9 bases. V shed 4 bases and J 6 bases; nucleotides not matched to a gene: 4. The V gene's germline CDR1 is SGHTA and CDR2 FQGNSA. The CDR3 is 14 residues long. The DNA of the CDR3 is TGTGCCAGCAGCTCACAGGGGGCTGGTCAGCCCCAGCATTTT. It translates to CASSSQGAGQPQHF.

This clonotype was found many times. V usage is TRBV29-1 and J usage is TRBJ1-1; 9 nucleotides agree with TRBD1. The CDR3 consists of 12 residues. Germline V gives CDR1 SQVTM, CDR2 ANQGSEA. Trimming cost V 7 bases and J 4 bases; bases outside gene matches: 4. The CDR3 reads CSAGQGGTEAFF. The CDR3 DNA reads as TGCAGCGCGGGACAGGGAGGCACTGAAGCTTTCTTT.

The chain couples TRBV29-1 to TRBJ1-1; D possibly corresponds to TRBD1 (6 bases). Germline CDR1 and CDR2: SQVTM and ANQGSEA. Trimming cost V 6 bases and J 3 bases, with 11 bases left between them. This CDR3 has 12 amino acids. The CDR3 DNA reads as TGCAGCGTACAGGGAGGTGACACTGAAGCTTTCTTT. Amino acids: CSVQGGDTEAFF.

In its sample, this clonotype was seen a few times. The V and J genes are TRBV23-1 and TRBJ2-7, with 8 positions matching TRBD2. TRBV23-1 has ORF status, its function being uncertain. The CDR3 contains 14 residues. The ends lost 0 bases at V and 6 bases at J; junction bases unmatched: 4. The CDR3 loop reads CASSQSTGGPEQYF. CDR3 nucleotides: TGCGCCAGCAGTCAATCGACGGGAGGGCCCGAGCAGTACTTC.

This clonotype was observed many times. This rearrangement joins TRBV6-5 to TRBJ1-2; 7 bases align to TRBD1. Looked up from germline, CDR1 is MNHEY and CDR2 is SVGAGI. V lost 9 bases and J lost 4; bases outside the gene matches: 11. The CDR3 sequence is 14 residues long. In nucleotides, the CDR3 is TGTGCCAGTAAAAGGGACAGACAACCCTATGGCTACACCTTC. Its protein product is CASKRDRQPYGYTF.

The chain recombines TRBV19 with TRBJ2-7; TRBD2 matches 8 bases. Germline V CDR1 and CDR2: LNHDA, SQIVND (reference sequence). J was trimmed by 0 bases and V by 6 bases; bases with no gene match: 13. The CDR3 extends over 17 amino acids. The CDR3 DNA sequence: TGTGCCAGTAGCCCGGGGGGGGGAACACCGAGCTCCTACGAGCAGTACTTC. It translates to CASSPGGGTPSSYEQYF.

Ten or more counts support this clonotype. This chain links TRBV4-3 with TRBJ2-3, with D perhaps matching TRBD2 (6 bases). Deletions cut 4 bases from V and 1 base from J, with 18 bases between. The CDR3 extends over 17 amino acids. Germline values: CDR1 LGHNA, CDR2 YSLEER. CDR3 region: CASSLGSGIAGTDTQYF. The CDR3 DNA reads as TGCGCCAGCAGCCTAGGATCGGGAATAGCGGGCACAGATACGCAGTATTTT.

The V and J genes are TRBV14 and TRBJ2-7, with D tentatively TRBD1 (6 bases). This CDR3 has 15 residues. Trimming cost V 1 base and J 6 bases, with 16 bases left between them. Germline V gene sequence: CDR1 SGHDN, CDR2 FVKESK. The CDR3 region has the DNA TGTGCCAGCAGCCAAGCCCCAGGGGCAGCCGGCGAGCAGTACTTC. It specifies CASSQAPGAAGEQYF. Combining the CDR3 with reference TRBV14 and TRBJ2-7 gives the whole variable domain EAGVTQFPSHSVIEKGQTVTLRCDPISGHDNLYWYRRVMGKEIKFLLHFVKESKQDESGMPNNRFLAERTGGTYSTLKVQPAELEDSGVYFCASSQAPGAAGEQYFGPGTRLTVT.

This clonotype occurred a few times. The chain couples TRBV25-1 to TRBJ2-1; perhaps TRBD1 as D (5 bases). V was cut by 8 bases and J by 0 bases, with 23 bases left in between. The CDR3 runs to 18 residues. Germline V gene lookup returns CDR1 MGHDK and CDR2 SYGVNS. CDR3 bases: TGTGCCAGCCTCCGCCCCCCCTCCAGGGCAAGCTCCTACAATGAGCAGTTCTTC. This sequence encodes CASLRPPSRASSYNEQFF.

The rearrangement links TRBV29-1 to TRBJ1-2; 9 nucleotides match TRBD1. Germline lookup yields CDR1 SQVTM and CDR2 ANQGSEA. The CDR3 totals 12 residues. With V trimmed by 7 bases and J by 8 bases, 8 bases remained unmatched. The chain's CDR3 is CSATGGIDGYTF. The CDR3 DNA reads as TGCAGCGCGACAGGGGGAATCGACGGCTACACCTTC.

There are many counts of this clonotype. The rearrangement links TRBV29-1 to TRBJ2-5; D perhaps matches TRBD2 (7 bases). There are 16 residues in the CDR3. Trimming pared 6 bases from V and 4 bases from J, leaving 24 bases between. From germline, CDR1 is SQVTM and CDR2 ANQGSEA. The CDR3 nucleotides are TGCAGCGTCGCCAAGAGGGGCCTAGGGGGGGGAGAGACCCAGTACTTC. As protein: CSVAKRGLGGGETQYF.

The chain links TRBV3-1 to TRBJ2-7; perhaps TRBD1 as D (5 bases). Germline V gene lookup returns CDR1 LGHDT and CDR2 YNNKEL (reference sequence). V was shortened by 0 bases and J by 2 bases, with 8 bases between the two germline ends. The CDR3 extends over 14 amino acids. CDR3 sequence: CASSQDKTAYEQYF. The CDR3 coding sequence is TGTGCCAGCAGCCAAGATAAGACAGCCTACGAGCAGTACTTC.

This clonotype appeared a few times. This chain joins TRBV10-3 and TRBJ2-7; D is unclear. The CDR3 has 14 residues. Germline V gene data show CDR1 as ENHRY and CDR2 as SYGVKD. V was trimmed by 3 bases and J by 5 bases, leaving 14 bases between them. CDR3 in DNA: TGTGCCATCAGTGAACGAGCTCCCCCGGACGAGCAGTACTTC. Its translation: CAISERAPPDEQYF.

This clonotype was seen many times. The chain is built from TRBV9 and TRBJ2-3; D remains unclear. Trimming pared 3 bases from V and 3 bases from J, leaving 5 bases between. The CDR3 contains 12 residues. Per germline, CDR1 SGDLS and CDR2 YYNGEE. CDR3 in DNA: TGTGCCAGCAGCGCAATGACAGATACGCAGTATTTT. Its translation: CASSAMTDTQYF.

This clonotype was counted ten times or more. The V gene is TRBV29-1, the J gene TRBJ2-5; 8 bases agree with TRBD1. J lost 0 bases, V lost 7 bases, and 4 bases had no gene match. Germline CDR1 is SQVTM and CDR2 is ANQGSEA. The CDR3 has 13 residues. CDR3 loop: CSGGTGYQETQYF. CDR3 nucleotide sequence: TGCAGCGGGGGGACAGGTTACCAAGAGACCCAGTACTTC.

This clonotype was found many times. V is TRBV6-5 and J is TRBJ2-2, with TRBD2 identical over 7 bases. The CDR3 contains 15 residues. Unmatched junction bases numbered 12, after V lost 6 bases and J lost 8 bases. The germline V gene encodes CDR1 MNHEY and CDR2 SVGAGI. The CDR3 here is CASRQARTSRGELFF. As DNA, the CDR3 is TGTGCCAGCAGACAAGCCAGGACTAGTCGGGGGGAGCTGTTTTTT.

This clonotype was counted many times. This rearrangement joins TRBV19 to TRBJ2-1; TRBD2 agrees at 13 bases. Trimming took 9 bases from V and 2 from J; bases not matched to a gene: 4. The length of the CDR3 is 15 residues. Germline values: CDR1 LNHDA, CDR2 SQIVND (reference sequence). In nucleotides, the CDR3 is TGTGCCAGCAGACTAGCGGGGGGACCCTACAATGAGCAGTTCTTC. Translated, it gives CASRLAGGPYNEQFF.

The V and J genes are TRBV12-3 or TRBV12-4 and TRBJ2-7; 9 bases agree with TRBD1. V was pared by 5 bases and J by 2 bases, with 4 bases of the junction left unmatched. The CDR3 loop spans 14 amino acids. The CDR3: CASSLDRGAYEQYF. In DNA form, the CDR3 reads TGTGCCAGCAGTCTTGACAGGGGGGCCTACGAGCAGTACTTC.